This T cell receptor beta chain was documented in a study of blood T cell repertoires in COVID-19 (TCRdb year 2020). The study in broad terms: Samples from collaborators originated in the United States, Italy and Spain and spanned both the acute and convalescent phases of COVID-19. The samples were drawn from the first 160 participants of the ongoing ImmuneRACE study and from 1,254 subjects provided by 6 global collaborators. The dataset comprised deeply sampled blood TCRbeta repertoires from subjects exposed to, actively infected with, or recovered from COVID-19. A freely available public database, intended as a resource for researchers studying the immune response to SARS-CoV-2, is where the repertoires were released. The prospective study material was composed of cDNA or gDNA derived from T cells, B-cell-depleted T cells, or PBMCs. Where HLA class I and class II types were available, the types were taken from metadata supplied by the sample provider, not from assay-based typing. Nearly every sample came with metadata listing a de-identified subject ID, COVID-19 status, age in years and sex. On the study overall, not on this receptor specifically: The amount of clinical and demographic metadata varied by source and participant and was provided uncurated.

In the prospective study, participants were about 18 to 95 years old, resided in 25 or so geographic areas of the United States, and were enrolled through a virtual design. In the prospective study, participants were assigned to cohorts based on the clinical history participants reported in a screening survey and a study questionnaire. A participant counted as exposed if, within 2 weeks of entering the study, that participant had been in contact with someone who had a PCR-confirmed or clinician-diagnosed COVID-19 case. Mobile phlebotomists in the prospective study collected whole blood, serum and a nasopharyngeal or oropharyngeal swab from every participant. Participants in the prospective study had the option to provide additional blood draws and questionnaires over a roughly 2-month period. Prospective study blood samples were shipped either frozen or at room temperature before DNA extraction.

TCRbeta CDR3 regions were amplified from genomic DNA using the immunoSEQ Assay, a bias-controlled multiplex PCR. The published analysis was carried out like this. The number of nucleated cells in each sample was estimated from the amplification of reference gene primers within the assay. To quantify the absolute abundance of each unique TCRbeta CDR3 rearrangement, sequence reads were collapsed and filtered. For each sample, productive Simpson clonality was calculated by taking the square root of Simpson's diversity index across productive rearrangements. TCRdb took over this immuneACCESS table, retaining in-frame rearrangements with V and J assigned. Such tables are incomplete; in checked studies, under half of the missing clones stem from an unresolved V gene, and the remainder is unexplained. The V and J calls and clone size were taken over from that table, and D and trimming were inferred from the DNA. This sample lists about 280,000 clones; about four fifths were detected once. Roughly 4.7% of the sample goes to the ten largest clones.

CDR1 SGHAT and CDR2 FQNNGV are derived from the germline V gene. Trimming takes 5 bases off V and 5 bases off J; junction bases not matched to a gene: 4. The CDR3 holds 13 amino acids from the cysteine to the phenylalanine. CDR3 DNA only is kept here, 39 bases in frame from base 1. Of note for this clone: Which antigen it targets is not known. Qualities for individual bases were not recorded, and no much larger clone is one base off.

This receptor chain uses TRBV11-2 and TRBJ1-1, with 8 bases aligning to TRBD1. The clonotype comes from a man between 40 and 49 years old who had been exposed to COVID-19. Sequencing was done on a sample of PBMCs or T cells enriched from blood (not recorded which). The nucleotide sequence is TGTGCCAGCAGCCCCAGGGGGCGTACTGAAGCTTTCTTT. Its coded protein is CASSPRGRTEAFF.